This T cell receptor (beta chain) was recovered during a study of blood T cells in healthy people across ages. Germline-derived CDR1 and CDR2 are SGHRS and YFSETQ. The CDR3 spans 14 residues. The V end was cut by 4 bases, the J end by 6 bases, with 17 bases between. Using a J-beta primer mix together with a sample-barcoded 5' primer, a second PCR was run for about 6 to 11 cycles. TCRdb re-called the 5' RACE reads through MiXCR, storing one row per CDR3 protein. In the table there are about 580,000 distinct CDR3 sequences, roughly 48% of which are singletons. This clonotype was seen only a few times. The rearrangement uses TRBV5-1 and TRBJ2-7; possible D gene TRBD1, 6 bases. The sample comprised blood. This TCR came from a man of 80 years or more in good health. CDR3: CASSLGQRLSEQYF. The CDR3 coding sequence is TGCGCCAGCAGCCTAGGACAGAGGCTCTCCGAGCAGTACTTC. Full variable domain (outside the CDR3, taken from reference TRBV5-1 and TRBJ2-7): KAGVTQTPRYLIKTRGQQVTLSCSPISGHRSVSWYQQTPGQGLQFLFEYFSETQRNKGNFPGRFSGRQFSNSRSEMNVSTLELGDSALYLCASSLGQRLSEQYFGPGTRLTVT.